This TCR beta chain was captured in a study of T cells in Graves' hyperthyroidism and ophthalmopathy (dated by TCRdb to about 2019). Notes on the research overall: Peripheral blood samples were taken at the time of initial diagnosis, prior to any treatment. Prospective prediction of ophthalmopathy was tested in an independent validation cohort of fewer than 20 hyperthyroidism patients and 15 to 17 patients who later progressed to ophthalmopathy. TCR V-J signatures able to tell the groups apart were searched for in a discovery cohort of approximately 95 patients, of whom 43 had Graves' ophthalmopathy and 57 had stable Graves' hyperthyroidism. The paper reports TCR Vbeta CDR3 sequencing of approximately 140 peripheral blood samples: some 44 ophthalmopathy, fewer than 80 hyperthyroidism and around 17 progressor patients. After sampling, hyperthyroidism patients received methimazole starting at 30 mg daily, and ophthalmopathy patients received high-dose intravenous methylprednisolone. The study also compared thyroid tissue and blood T-cell repertoires from 5 to 7 Graves' hyperthyroidism patients. For training and testing, the 95 to 100 patients in the discovery cohort were randomly divided in a 7:3 ratio.

Broad study findings and their caveats: In cross-validation, a model built on a 13 V-J signature told ophthalmopathy apart from stable hyperthyroidism with approximately 90% sensitivity and roughly 82% specificity, and in testing the same model reached 80%/75%. During validation, the model predicted progression to ophthalmopathy a median of approximately 7 months ahead of onset, with around 71% sensitivity and about 75% specificity. Sample size was not statistically predetermined, and investigators were not blinded to group allocation. Most expanded thyroid clonotypes (frequency above 0.001) were also detected in blood, suggesting blood repertoires may reflect thyroid immune responses.

A patient counted as having stable Graves' hyperthyroidism if no progression to ophthalmopathy occurred over 18 months of follow-up. Hyperthyroidism patients were newly diagnosed, had a disease duration of under 2 months, and were aged 18 to 65 years. Patients with uncontrolled infections, other autoimmune diseases, pregnancy or lactation were excluded. Diagnoses were based on clinical symptoms, serum thyroxine and TRAb, thyroid ultrasound and orbital computed tomography. PBMCs were separated from around 9.1 ml of fresh peripheral blood using Ficoll-Paque density gradient centrifugation. Total RNA was extracted using Trizol reagent, and RNA quality was assessed on an Agilent 2100 Bioanalyzer. A remark on this clonotype: Its antigen is not yet known. Per-base qualities were not stored, and no clone one base away is much larger.

Amplification of TCR beta CDR3 regions was carried out from RNA transcripts. A first-round RT-PCR of the TCR CDR3 used the HTBI primer set with the Qiagen OneStep RT-PCR kit. A second multiplex PCR round built the libraries, followed by size selection and purification. Libraries were sequenced paired-end with 100 bp reads on an Illumina HiSeq2000. Concerning the study's data processing: SOAPnuke was used to process the raw data, throwing out any read that contained adapters or uncalled bases, had a mean Phred below 15, or lacked an exact constant-primer or identifier match. High-quality paired reads were merged using COPE v1.2.5, and each unique nucleotide sequence was defined as a clonotype. MiTCR v1.1 was used to align clonotypes to the IMGT TRBV, TRBD and TRBJ reference segments. The analysis was restricted to V-J combinations with a frequency above 0.0001, which together covered 99.2% of the repertoires. A TCS score was defined as the ratio of F50 (clonal expansion) to E x V (chaos), with BLOSUM62-based TCRdist applied between CDR3 peptides within each V-J. Welch's t-statistics and random forest reduced just over 500 V-J features to roughly 13, which were used in a naive Bayes classifier (R e1071). The Morisita-Horn index was used to measure how similar the thyroid and blood repertoires were. Using fastp at Q25 and MiXCR, TCRdb reprocessed the public reads and kept productive beta chains. One record per CDR3 amino acid sequence lists the most common genes and DNA. V and J calls and clone size were set by TCRdb, not the authors. Within this sample are nearly 750,000 distinct CDR3 sequences, with around a third of them counted one time only. The top ten clones comprise 30% to 40% of the sample.

CDR1 SGHVS and CDR2 FQNEAQ were looked up in the germline V gene. The CDR3 covers 15 residues, taking in both the cysteine and the phenylalanine. Only the CDR3 portion is preserved as DNA: 45 bases, with reading frame beginning at the first base. V is shortened by 5 bases, J by 3 bases, and the region joining them spans 16 bases. This TCR was sampled from a woman aged 40 to 50 with Graves' hyperthyroidism. Sequenced material: blood. This sequence uses TRBV7-8 and TRBJ2-5, and possibly TRBD1, on 5 matching bases. The DNA reads as follows: TGTGCCAGCAGCCAAGAGACACAGGCCGAAGAGACCCAGTACTTC. Its protein is CASSQETQAEETQYF.